The 15 T cell receptor beta chains given below trace back to one sample, sequenced in a study of blood T cell repertoires in COVID-19. The method was immunoSEQ multiplex PCR; TCRdb's version includes in-frame clones alone and lacks a portion of them. The sample has under 150,000 clones, 75% to 90% seen once. Sequenced input: peripheral blood. All receptors derive from a woman in her sixties or seventies with COVID-19, enrolled during active disease.

The chain links TRBV30 to TRBJ2-5, with D tentatively TRBD1 (6 bases). Germline CDR1 and CDR2: GTSNPN and SVGIG (reference sequence). The CDR3 is made up of 14 amino acids. V was pared by 4 bases and J by 3 bases, with 15 bases between. In DNA, the CDR3 is TGTGCCTGGAACCCCAGGGGAAGCAAAGAGACCCAGTACTTC. Its protein product is CAWNPRGSKETQYF.

The chain uses TRBV11-2 and TRBJ1-1; perhaps TRBD1 as D (5 bases). V was cut by 5 bases and J by 1 base, with 11 bases left in between. CDR1 is SGHAT, CDR2 FQNNGV, per germline. The CDR3 is 14 amino acids. The CDR3 DNA is TGTGCCAGCAGCCAAGGACACTCGAACACTGAAGCTTTCTTT. This gives the protein CASSQGHSNTEAFF.

For the CDR3, the DNA is TGTGCCAGCAGTTGGACAGGGGGCCGAGGTGAGCAGTTCTTC. The encoded protein is CASSWTGGRGEQFF. The genes are TRBV2 and TRBJ2-1; 11 bases are shared with TRBD1. The germline V gene encodes CDR1 SNHLY and CDR2 FYNNEI. This CDR3 is built from 14 residues. Losses at the gene ends were 5 bases for V and 9 bases for J; bases not matched to a gene: 6.

V and J are TRBV2 and TRBJ1-1; 10 positions match TRBD1. Germline CDR1 and CDR2: SNHLY and FYNNEI. The trim removed 5 bases at V and 6 bases at J, leaving 6 bases unmatched. The CDR3 totals 14 residues. The DNA of the CDR3 is TGTGCCAGCAGTCGTGACAGGGGGCTTGCTGAAGCTTTCTTT. Amino acid sequence: CASSRDRGLAEAFF.

CDR3 coding DNA: TGCGCCAGCAGCGACCCCGAACAGGGGGTCCGCTATGGCTACACCTTC. Residues: CASSDPEQGVRYGYTF. The rearrangement links TRBV4-3 to TRBJ1-2, with TRBD1 identical over 8 bases. The V and J ends lost 5 bases and 4 bases, in that order; junction bases with no gene match: 12. The CDR3 loop spans 16 amino acids. The V gene's germline CDR1 is LGHNA and CDR2 YSLEER.

This rearrangement joins TRBV18 to TRBJ1-2, with 7 bases lining up with TRBD1. Germline loops: CDR1 KGHSH, CDR2 LQKENI. V was clipped by 3 bases and J by 7 bases; unmatched bases: 8. CDR3 length: 14 amino acids. The CDR3 here is CASSPPPQGVGYTF. Here the CDR3 DNA reads TGTGCCAGCTCACCCCCCCCGCAGGGGGTTGGCTACACCTTC.

Written as DNA, the CDR3 is TGTGCCAGTTACAGGGATCCTAATGAAAAACTGTTTTTT. It codes for CASYRDPNEKLFF. The chain employs TRBV2 and TRBJ1-4, with a weak D call TRBD1 (6 bases). Trimming pared 9 bases from V and 3 bases from J, leaving 11 bases between. CDR3 length equals 13 residues. The germline CDR1 and CDR2 sequences are SNHLY and FYNNEI.

The V and J genes are TRBV4-1 and TRBJ1-6, with TRBD1 identical over 9 bases. Trimming removed 4 bases from V and 9 bases from J; junction bases left unmatched: 4. The CDR3 sequence is 14 residues long. CDR1 and CDR2 from the germline V gene are MGHRA and YSYEKL. Here the CDR3 DNA reads TGCGCCAGCAGCCCGGGACAGGGTACTTCACCCCTCCACTTT. This sequence encodes CASSPGQGTSPLHF.

The rearrangement uses TRBV6-2 or TRBV6-3 and TRBJ2-7; no definite D call. This CDR3 is built from 13 residues. Trimming cost V 0 bases and J 4 bases, with 7 bases left between them. Germline V gives CDR1 MNHEY, CDR2 SVGEGT. This CDR3 is CASSYSSWYEQYF. The CDR3 DNA is TGTGCCAGCAGTTACTCGAGTTGGTACGAGCAGTACTTC.

CDR3 DNA: TGTGCCAGCAGCACCTCGGGACAGGGAAACTACGAGCAGTACTTC. It codes for CASSTSGQGNYEQYF. This chain uses TRBV11-1 with TRBJ2-7; TRBD1 agrees at 9 bases. V gave up 5 bases and J gave up 3 bases; unmatched junction bases: 8. This CDR3 has 15 residues. Germline-derived CDR1 and CDR2 are SGHAT and FQDESV (reference sequence).

The J gene is TRBJ1-2, the V gene TRBV28; D remains ambiguous. This CDR3 has 15 amino acids. CDR1 is MDHEN and CDR2 is SYDVKM in the germline V gene. Trimming stripped 6 bases from V and 5 bases from J, with 19 bases between. The CDR3 protein is CASSRGGPHAYGYTF. The CDR3 region has the DNA TGTGCCAGCAGCCGCGGAGGACCACACGCTTATGGCTACACCTTC.

The CDR3 loop reads CAWNPPGFSSKPNYGYTF. In DNA, the CDR3 is TGTGCCTGGAATCCCCCAGGGTTTTCCTCTAAACCTAACTATGGCTACACCTTC. The rearrangement joins TRBV30 to TRBJ1-2; D is perhaps TRBD1 (5 bases). Germline assignment: CDR1 GTSNPN and CDR2 SVGIG (reference sequence). The V end was cut by 4 bases, the J end by 0 bases, with 24 bases between. The CDR3 has 18 residues.

The J gene is TRBJ1-1, the V gene TRBV2; the match to TRBD1 covers 9 bases. Trimming cost V 6 bases and J 4 bases; bases outside gene matches: 9. The CDR3 sequence is 15 residues long. CDR1 and CDR2 (germline): SNHLY, FYNNEI. The DNA of the CDR3 is TGTGCCAGCAGGGCTCGGGGACAGGGAGCCACTGAAGCTTTCTTT. Protein product: CASRARGQGATEAFF.

This clone has only one observation. The chain links TRBV6-1 to TRBJ1-4, with D uncertain. The V gene's germline CDR1 is MNHNS and CDR2 SASEGT. The CDR3 is 18 residues long. Trimming shortened V by 3 bases and J by 0 bases, and 17 bases separated the two germline ends. DNA for the CDR3: TGTGCCAGCAGTGATAACAGAGGGATGGGTGCAACTAATGAAAAACTGTTTTTT. Residues: CASSDNRGMGATNEKLFF.

This clone was detected once. J is TRBJ1-1 and V is TRBV9; a possible D gene is TRBD1 (5 bases). This CDR3 is built from 16 residues. V gave up 0 bases and J gave up 4 bases, with 16 bases separating them. CDR1 is SGDLS and CDR2 is YYNGEE in the germline V gene. CDR3 in amino acids: CASSVAPGGDGTEAFF. The CDR3 DNA follows: TGTGCCAGCAGCGTAGCCCCAGGAGGGGACGGCACTGAAGCTTTCTTT.